The present T cell receptor (beta chain) was sequenced within a study of shared clonotypes between healthy human individuals. The repertoire was sequenced with immunoSEQ multiplex PCR; TCRdb's copy has only in-frame clones and lacks some. The sample shows about 1.1 million clones, roughly 80% of them seen only once. General study findings and limits: Across subsets, estimated richness was generally greater for naive than for memory populations. Non-shared clonotypes displayed generation probabilities falling below those of clonotypes present in all four donors.

A remark on this clone: No antigen is known for it. It is likely a read error: a sequence one base away is far more abundant.

The sequence came from a man aged 18-30 years in good health. Some clones in this sample may be carry-over from other donors' samples. The sequenced sample was memory CD4+ T cells from PBMCs. Subset meaning: CD45RA-negative fraction.

In nucleotides, the CDR3 is TGTGCCAGCAGCTTATACGAGAGCTCCTACGAGCAGTACTTC. This codes for CASSLYESSYEQYF. V gene TRBV7-2 combines with J gene TRBJ2-7; D gene unclear. V dropped 2 bases and J dropped 0 bases, with 8 bases sitting between them. This CDR3 contains 14 residues. The germline V gene has CDR1 SGHTA and CDR2 FQGNSA.